Listed below are T cell receptor beta chains from one sample, sequenced in a study of T cells in Graves' hyperthyroidism and ophthalmopathy. MiXCR, run by TCRdb on the multiplex PCR reads, gives a single entry per CDR3 protein. The table has approximately 590,000 distinct CDR3 sequences, 15% to 19% seen once. Sequencing input: blood. Receptors were obtained from a woman aged 25-40 years with Graves' hyperthyroidism. Both conserved end residues are part of each CDR3. Fields, in order: V gene, J gene, D gene, CDR3 protein. A D gene is named only where the DNA matches it firmly.

>TRBV20-1|TRBJ2-1|TRBD2
CSAALAGVHVNEQFF
>TRBV30|TRBJ1-5|NA
CAWSVRGISNQPQHF
>TRBV10-3|TRBJ2-1|NA
CAISESTREQFF
>TRBV12-3/TRBV12-4|TRBJ2-5|NA
CASSSRTWGETQYF
>TRBV7-8|TRBJ2-1|NA
CASSLVGPALSSYNEQFF
>TRBV28|TRBJ1-2|NA
CASSLARYGYTF
>TRBV7-9|TRBJ1-5|TRBD1
CASSQGTGSYQPQHF
>TRBV6-2/TRBV6-3|TRBJ1-1|NA
CASSKEKVRYAFF
>TRBV20-1|TRBJ1-5|NA
CSARSPPSNQPQHF
>TRBV19|TRBJ1-5|NA
CASSIPPGQNQPQHF
>TRBV7-8|TRBJ2-5|TRBD2
CASSPPGLAGPAQYF
>TRBV29-1|TRBJ2-1|TRBD2
CSVGREGKNEQFF
>TRBV25-1|TRBJ1-5|NA
CASSDQRALELSNQPQHF
>TRBV20-1|TRBJ1-5|TRBD1
CSARTGHSNQPQHF
>TRBV28|TRBJ2-2|TRBD1
CASSSVDRARTGELFF
>TRBV6-2/TRBV6-3|TRBJ1-5|NA
CASLGRLNSNQPQHF
>TRBV4-2|TRBJ1-1|NA
CASSQGIGQGSDKTEAFF
>TRBV5-1|TRBJ2-7|NA
CASSLEGRGYEQYF
>TRBV2|TRBJ2-3|NA
CASSVQRLNTDTQYF
>TRBV3-1|TRBJ2-1|NA
CASSQSVVGEQFF
>TRBV7-2|TRBJ2-7|TRBD1
CASSSRTGGPYEQYF
>TRBV28|TRBJ2-4|TRBD2
CASSFLAGAKNIQYF
>TRBV28|TRBJ2-7|TRBD1
CASSLAGGQIRYEQYF
>TRBV28|TRBJ2-7|NA
CASSLFPRGAGHEQYF
>TRBV20-1|TRBJ2-7|NA
CSARDGQGHWNEQYF
>TRBV3-1|TRBJ2-1|TRBD2
CASSQDTGGYNEQFF
>TRBV30|TRBJ2-4|NA
CAWSYRLGRRNIQYF
>TRBV19|TRBJ1-1|TRBD1
CASRTGTAENTEAFF
>TRBV2|TRBJ1-6|NA
CASSEQGPNSPLHF
>TRBV20-1|TRBJ1-1|NA
CSANRQRNTEAFF
>TRBV29-1|TRBJ1-1|NA
CSTWGVTGSAEAFF
>TRBV29-1|TRBJ2-1|TRBD2
CSVEDLGERETFYNEQFF
>TRBV11-2|TRBJ2-1|NA
CASSYTRTGSYNEQFF
>TRBV11-2|TRBJ2-4|NA
CASSAQNIQYF
>TRBV4-1|TRBJ2-3|NA
CASSQDHESTGDTQYF
>TRBV7-6|TRBJ2-7|TRBD2
CASSLGATSEPYEQYF
>TRBV27|TRBJ2-7|TRBD2
CASSYTSGSYEQYF
>TRBV29-1|TRBJ1-2|TRBD1
CSVNPGQGDGYTF
>TRBV12-3/TRBV12-4|TRBJ2-1|TRBD2
CASRHGLAGYNEQFF
>TRBV24-1|TRBJ1-5|NA
CATSDFGDQPQHF
>TRBV19|TRBJ1-2|NA
CASSIVSDGIYGYTF
>TRBV12-3/TRBV12-4|TRBJ2-1|TRBD2
CASSLLLAGAISYNEQFF
>TRBV12-3/TRBV12-4|TRBJ1-2|TRBD1
CASSLGQAGDGYTF
>TRBV7-3|TRBJ2-1|TRBD2
CASSLTLAGGNEQFF
>TRBV11-1|TRBJ2-2|NA
CASTPGSIQSTGELFF
>TRBV5-6|TRBJ2-5|NA
CASSSRGSSETQYF
>TRBV3-1|TRBJ2-3|NA
CASSHPNVPITDTQYF
>TRBV5-1|TRBJ2-7|NA
CASSLDGRATYEQYF
>TRBV6-2/TRBV6-3|TRBJ2-3|TRBD2
CASSIRTSGSLPTDTQYF
>TRBV27|TRBJ2-1|NA
CASSFRLYNEQLF
>TRBV5-1|TRBJ2-5|NA
CASSSGFGVETQYF